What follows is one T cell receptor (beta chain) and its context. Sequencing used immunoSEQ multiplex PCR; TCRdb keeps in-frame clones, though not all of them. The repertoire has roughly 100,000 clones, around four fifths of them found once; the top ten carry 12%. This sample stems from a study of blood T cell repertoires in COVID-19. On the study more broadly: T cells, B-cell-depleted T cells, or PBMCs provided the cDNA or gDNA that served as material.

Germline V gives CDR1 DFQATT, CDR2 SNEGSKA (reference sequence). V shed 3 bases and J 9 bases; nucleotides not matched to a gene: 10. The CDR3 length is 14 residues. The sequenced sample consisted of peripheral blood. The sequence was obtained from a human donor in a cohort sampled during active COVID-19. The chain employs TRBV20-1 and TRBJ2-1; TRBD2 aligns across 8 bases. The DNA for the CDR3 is TGCAGTGCTAGTAGAACTAGCGGCACCGGTGAGCAGTTCTTC. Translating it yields CSASRTSGTGEQFF.